Here is one T cell receptor beta chain with its context. The sample comes from a study of blood T cell repertoires in COVID-19. About the study: COVID-19 samples, acute and convalescent, were from the United States, Italy and Spain.

In the source study's methods: Counts of nucleated cells, estimated from reference gene primer amplification, were obtained. TCRdb's table, derived via immunoSEQ multiplex PCR, lists solely in-frame clones and lacks some. V and J calls and clone size are as listed in that table; D and trimming were resolved from the DNA. This sample yields approximately 210,000 clones, of which nearly 90% are seen a single time; less than 7.5% belongs to the top ten. From germline, CDR1 is SGHRS and CDR2 YFSETQ. V shed 0 bases, J shed 4 bases, and the junction held 9 bases outside the gene matches. The CDR3 loop spans 16 amino acids.

V usage is TRBV5-1 and J usage is TRBJ1-1, with 7 bases that match TRBD1. The receptor was derived from a woman aged 40 to 55 who had recovered from COVID-19. Sequencing input: peripheral blood. The CDR3 sequence: CASSLEGRGSFTEAFF. In DNA, the CDR3 is TGCGCCAGCAGCTTGGAGGGCAGGGGGTCGTTCACTGAAGCTTTCTTT. Supplemented by reference TRBV5-1 and TRBJ1-1, the full variable domain reads KAGVTQTPRYLIKTRGQQVTLSCSPISGHRSVSWYQQTPGQGLQFLFEYFSETQRNKGNFPGRFSGRQFSNSRSEMNVSTLELGDSALYLCASSLEGRGSFTEAFFGQGTRLTVV.